One and the same sample provided the 11 T cell receptor beta chains below, sequenced in a study of blood T cell repertoires in COVID-19. TCRdb's table, derived via immunoSEQ multiplex PCR, lists solely in-frame clones and lacks some. This table has approximately 210,000 clones, around four fifths appearing once. The material sequenced was peripheral blood. The receptors were sampled from a man younger than 45 with active or convalescent COVID-19.

The chain links TRBV3-1 (or the pseudogene TRBV3-2) to TRBJ1-2, with unresolved D. V lost 2 bases to trimming and J lost 8 bases, with 21 bases between them. Germline CDR1 is LGHDT and CDR2 is YNNKEL (reference sequence). The CDR3 runs 16 residues. In DNA form, the CDR3 reads TGTGCCAGCAGCCAAAATACTCGGCAGACTTATGGCGGCTACACCTTC. As protein: CASSQNTRQTYGGYTF.

The CDR3 DNA is TGTGCCAGCAGTTATCGAGGGGAACAGGGCAACTCACCCCTCCACTTT. It encodes CASSYRGEQGNSPLHF. The V and J genes are TRBV6-5 and TRBJ1-6, with a weak D call TRBD1 (6 bases). V lost 3 bases, J lost 10 bases, and 19 bases lay in between. Germline V gene sequence: CDR1 MNHEY, CDR2 SVGAGI. There are 16 residues in the CDR3.

The V call is TRBV19, the J call TRBJ2-1; 12 bases match TRBD2. CDR1 is LNHDA, CDR2 SQIVND, per germline (reference sequence). The CDR3 sequence is 15 residues long. V was pared by 5 bases and J by 7 bases, with 6 bases of the junction left unmatched. The DNA for the CDR3 is TGTGCCAGTAGTTGGACTAGCGGGACGGTAAATGAGCAGTTCTTC. Translated: CASSWTSGTVNEQFF.

This sequence joins TRBV28 and TRBJ2-3, with TRBD2 matching 8 bases. Germline trimming cut 2 bases from V and 6 bases from J; bases unmatched to any gene: 7. The CDR3 covers 15 residues. Germline-derived CDR1 and CDR2 are MDHEN and SYDVKM. As DNA, the CDR3 is TGTGCCAGCAGTTTACCCGGGACTAGAGGCGATACGCAGTATTTT. Encoded protein: CASSLPGTRGDTQYF.

The V and J genes are TRBV10-3 and TRBJ1-1, with 8 bases fitting TRBD1. Germline-derived CDR1 and CDR2 are ENHRY and SYGVKD. The trim removed 8 bases at V and 4 bases at J, leaving 6 bases unmatched. The CDR3 extends over 13 amino acids. In nucleotides, the CDR3 is TGTGCCATCGGAAGGACAGGGAGCACTGAAGCTTTCTTT. Translated: CAIGRTGSTEAFF.

V usage is TRBV7-8 and J usage is TRBJ2-3; TRBD2 matches at 7 bases. Germline CDR1 is SGHVS and CDR2 is FQNEAQ. This CDR3 has 16 residues. V was clipped by 5 bases and J by 1 base; unmatched bases: 9. CDR3 bases: TGTGCCAGCAGCGTGTGGCGGGGGTCCCGCACAGATACGCAGTATTTT. This encodes CASSVWRGSRTDTQYF. Full variable domain (rest looked up from reference TRBV7-8 and TRBJ2-3): GAGVSQSPRYKVAKRGQDVALRCDPISGHVSLFWYQQALGQGPEFLTYFQNEAQLDKSGLPSDRFFAERPEGSVSTLKIQRTQQEDSAVYLCASSVWRGSRTDTQYFGPGTRLTVL.

This clone was recorded once. The V gene is TRBV5-5, the J gene TRBJ2-1; 8 nucleotides agree with TRBD1. CDR1 is SGHKS and CDR2 is YYEKEE in the germline V gene (reference sequence). The CDR3 loop spans 16 amino acids. Unmatched junction bases numbered 11, after V lost 2 bases and J lost 7 bases. This chain's CDR3 is CASSLSGQARVNEQFF. The CDR3 DNA sequence: TGTGCCAGCAGCTTATCGGGACAGGCAAGGGTGAATGAGCAGTTCTTC.

The chain couples TRBV28 to TRBJ2-5, with 8 bases that match TRBD2. After removal of 3 bases from V and 2 bases from J, the junction contained 5 bases not matched to a gene. This CDR3 region has 15 residues. Germline-derived CDR1 and CDR2 are MDHEN and SYDVKM. As DNA, the CDR3 is TGTGCCAGCAGTTTTGAGGCTAGCGGGCAAGAGACCCAGTACTTC. It specifies CASSFEASGQETQYF.

The CDR3 sequence: CASSLARQGADGYTF. In DNA, the CDR3 is TGCGCCAGCAGCTTGGCCCGACAGGGGGCGGATGGCTACACCTTC. The chain combines TRBV5-1 with TRBJ1-2; 10 bases agree with TRBD1. Germline-derived CDR1 and CDR2 are SGHRS and YFSETQ. The CDR3 runs 15 residues. The V and J ends lost 0 bases and 6 bases, in that order; junction bases with no gene match: 5.

The chain is built from TRBV6-4 and TRBJ1-3; 7 nucleotides agree with TRBD1. CDR1 MRHNA and CDR2 SNTAGT come from the germline V gene. V was pared by 7 bases and J by 2 bases, with 17 bases of the junction left unmatched. The CDR3 extends over 18 amino acids. CDR3 nucleotides: TGTGCCAGCACCTGCAGGGGGGCAGGCAGAATCGCTGGAAACACCATATATTTT. Amino acid sequence: CASTCRGAGRIAGNTIYF.

The chain uses TRBV7-9 and TRBJ2-6, with 7 bases matching TRBD1. The junction had 11 bases not matched to a gene; V was cut back by 5 bases and J by 4 bases. The germline gives CDR1 SEHNR, CDR2 FQNEAQ (reference sequence). The CDR3 runs to 17 residues. CDR3 bases: TGTGCCAGCAGCCCGGGACAGTTTCAGAGAGGGGCCAACGTCCTGACTTTC. It encodes CASSPGQFQRGANVLTF.